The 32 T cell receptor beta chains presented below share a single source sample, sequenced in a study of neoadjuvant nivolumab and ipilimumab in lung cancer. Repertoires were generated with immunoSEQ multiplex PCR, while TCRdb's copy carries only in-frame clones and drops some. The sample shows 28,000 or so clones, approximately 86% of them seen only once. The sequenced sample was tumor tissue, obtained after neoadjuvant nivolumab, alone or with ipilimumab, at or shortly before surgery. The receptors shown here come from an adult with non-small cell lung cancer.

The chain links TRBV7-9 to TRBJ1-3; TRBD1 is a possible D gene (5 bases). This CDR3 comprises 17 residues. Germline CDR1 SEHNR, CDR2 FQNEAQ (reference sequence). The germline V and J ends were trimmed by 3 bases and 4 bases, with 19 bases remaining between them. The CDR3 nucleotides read TGTGCCAGCAGCTTTCCCTTACTGGGGACGGCGGGAAACACCATATATTTT. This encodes CASSFPLLGTAGNTIYF.

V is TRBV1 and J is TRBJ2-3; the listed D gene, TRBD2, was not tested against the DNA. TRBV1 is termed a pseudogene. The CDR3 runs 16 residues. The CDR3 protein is CTSTTGLAGVGDTQYF. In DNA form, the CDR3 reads TGCACCAGCACCACCGGACTAGCGGGAGTCGGAGATACGCAGTATTTT.

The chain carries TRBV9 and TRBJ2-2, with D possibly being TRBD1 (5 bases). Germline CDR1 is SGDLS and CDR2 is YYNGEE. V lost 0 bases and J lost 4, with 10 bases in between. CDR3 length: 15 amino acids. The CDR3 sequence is CASSVVGHRTGELFF. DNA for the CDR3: TGTGCCAGCAGCGTAGTGGGGCATCGCACCGGGGAGCTGTTTTTT.

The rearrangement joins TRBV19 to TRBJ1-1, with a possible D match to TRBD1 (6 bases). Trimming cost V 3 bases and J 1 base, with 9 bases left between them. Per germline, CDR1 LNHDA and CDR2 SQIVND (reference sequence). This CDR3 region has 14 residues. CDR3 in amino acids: CASSINRENTEAFF. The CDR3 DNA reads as TGTGCCAGTAGTATTAACAGGGAGAACACTGAAGCTTTCTTT.

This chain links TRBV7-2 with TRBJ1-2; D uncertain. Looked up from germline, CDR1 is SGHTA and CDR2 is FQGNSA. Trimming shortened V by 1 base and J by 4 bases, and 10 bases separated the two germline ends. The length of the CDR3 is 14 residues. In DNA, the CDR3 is TGTGCCAGCAGCTTAGAACCGAGTTCCTATGGCTACACCTTC. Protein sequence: CASSLEPSSYGYTF.

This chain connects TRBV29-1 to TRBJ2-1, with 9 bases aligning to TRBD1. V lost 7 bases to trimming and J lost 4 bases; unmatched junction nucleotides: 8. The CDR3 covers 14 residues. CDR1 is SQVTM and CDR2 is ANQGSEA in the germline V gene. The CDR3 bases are TGCAGCGCCCGCCGGACAGGGGATTACAATGAGCAGTTCTTC. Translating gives CSARRTGDYNEQFF.

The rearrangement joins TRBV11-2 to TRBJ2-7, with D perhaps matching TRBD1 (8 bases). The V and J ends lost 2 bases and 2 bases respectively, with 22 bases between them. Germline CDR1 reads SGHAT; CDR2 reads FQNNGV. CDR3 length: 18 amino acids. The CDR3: CASSLRPSGQGVPYEQYF. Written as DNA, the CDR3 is TGTGCCAGCAGCTTAAGGCCTAGCGGACAGGGCGTACCCTACGAGCAGTACTTC.

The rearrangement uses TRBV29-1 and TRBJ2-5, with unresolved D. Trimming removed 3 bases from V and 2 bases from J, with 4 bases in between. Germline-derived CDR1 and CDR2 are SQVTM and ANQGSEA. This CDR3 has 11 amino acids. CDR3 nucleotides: TGCAGCGTTGACAGGCAAGAGACCCAGTACTTC. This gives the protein CSVDRQETQYF.

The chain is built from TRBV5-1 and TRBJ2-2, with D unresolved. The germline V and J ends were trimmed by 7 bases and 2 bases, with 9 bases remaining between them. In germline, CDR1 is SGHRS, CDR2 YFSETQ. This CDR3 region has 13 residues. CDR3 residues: CASGTLNTGELFF. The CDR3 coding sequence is TGCGCCAGCGGAACGCTTAACACCGGGGAGCTGTTTTTT.

The CDR3 spells CASSENRGDEKLFF. DNA of the CDR3: TGTGCCAGCAGTGAAAACAGGGGTGACGAAAAACTGTTTTTT. The chain has TRBV2 and TRBJ1-4; 7 bases agree with TRBD1. The germline gives CDR1 SNHLY, CDR2 FYNNEI. Unmatched junction bases numbered 5, after V lost 2 bases and J lost 8 bases. The CDR3 consists of 14 residues.

The CDR3 DNA sequence: TGTGCCAGCAGTTACGGGGGACAGGCCTACGAGCAGTACTTC. Encoded protein: CASSYGGQAYEQYF. The chain employs TRBV6-5 and TRBJ2-7, with 8 positions matching TRBD1. Germline V lookup: CDR1 MNHEY, CDR2 SVGAGI. This CDR3 is 14 amino acids long. The V segment lost 2 bases and the J segment 2 bases; nucleotides outside the gene matches: 2.

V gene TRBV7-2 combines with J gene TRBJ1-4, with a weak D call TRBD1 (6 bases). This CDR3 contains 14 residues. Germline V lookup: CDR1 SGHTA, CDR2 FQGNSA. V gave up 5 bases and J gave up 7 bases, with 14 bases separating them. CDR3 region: CASSVDRRSEKLFF. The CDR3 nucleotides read TGTGCCAGCAGCGTAGACAGGAGGAGTGAAAAACTGTTTTTT.

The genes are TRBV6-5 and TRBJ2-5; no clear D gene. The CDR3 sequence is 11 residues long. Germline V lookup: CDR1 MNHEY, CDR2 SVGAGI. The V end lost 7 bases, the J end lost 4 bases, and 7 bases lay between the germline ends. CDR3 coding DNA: TGTGCCAGCACCACAAGAGAGACCCAGTACTTC. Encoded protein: CASTTRETQYF.

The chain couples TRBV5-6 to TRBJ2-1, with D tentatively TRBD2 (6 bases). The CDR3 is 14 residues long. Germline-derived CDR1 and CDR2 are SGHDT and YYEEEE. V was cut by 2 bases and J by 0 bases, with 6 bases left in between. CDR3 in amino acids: CASSFGSSYNEQFF. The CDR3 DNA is TGTGCCAGCAGCTTCGGGAGCTCCTACAATGAGCAGTTCTTC.

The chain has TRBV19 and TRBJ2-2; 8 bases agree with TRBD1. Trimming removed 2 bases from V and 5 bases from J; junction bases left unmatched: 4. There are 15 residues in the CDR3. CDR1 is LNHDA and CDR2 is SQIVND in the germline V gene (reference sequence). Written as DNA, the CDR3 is TGTGCCAGTAGTATATCGCAGGGGGCGACCGGGGAGCTGTTTTTT. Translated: CASSISQGATGELFF.

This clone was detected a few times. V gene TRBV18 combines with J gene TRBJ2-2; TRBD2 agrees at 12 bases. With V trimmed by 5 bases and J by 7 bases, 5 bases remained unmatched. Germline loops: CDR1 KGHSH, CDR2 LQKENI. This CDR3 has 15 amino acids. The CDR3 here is CASSTGLAGIGELFF. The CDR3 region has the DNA TGTGCCAGCTCAACCGGACTAGCGGGAATCGGGGAGCTGTTTTTT. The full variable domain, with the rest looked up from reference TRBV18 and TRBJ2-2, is NAGVMQNPRHLVRRRGQEARLRCSPMKGHSHVYWYRQLPEEGLKFMVYLQKENIIDESGMPKERFSAEFPKEGPSILRIQQVVRGDSAAYFCASSTGLAGIGELFFGEGSRLTVL.

CDR3 sequence reads: CASSSGEFTDTQYF. The CDR3 DNA reads as TGCGCCAGCAGCTCGGGAGAGTTCACAGATACGCAGTATTTT. The rearrangement joins TRBV5-1 to TRBJ2-3, with a possible D match to TRBD2 (6 bases). Germline values: CDR1 SGHRS, CDR2 YFSETQ. V dropped 3 bases and J dropped 2 bases, with 10 bases sitting between them. The CDR3 is 14 amino acids.

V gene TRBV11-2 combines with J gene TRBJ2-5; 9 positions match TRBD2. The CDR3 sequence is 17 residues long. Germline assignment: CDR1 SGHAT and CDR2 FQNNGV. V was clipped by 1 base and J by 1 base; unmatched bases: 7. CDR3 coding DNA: TGTGCCAGCAGCTTAGTTTTAGCGGGGGCCCCCCAAGAGACCCAGTACTTC. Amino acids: CASSLVLAGAPQETQYF. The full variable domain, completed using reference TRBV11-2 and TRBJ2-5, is EAGVAQSPRYKIIEKRQSVAFWCNPISGHATLYWYQQILGQGPKLLIQFQNNGVVDDSQLPKDRFSAERLKGVDSTLKIQPAKLEDSAVYLCASSLVLAGAPQETQYFGPGTRLLVL.

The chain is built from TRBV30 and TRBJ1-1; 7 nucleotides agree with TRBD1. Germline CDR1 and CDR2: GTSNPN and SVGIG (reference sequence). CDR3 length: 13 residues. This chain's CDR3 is CALTFQGDTEAFF. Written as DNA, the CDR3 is TGTGCTTTGACCTTCCAGGGGGACACTGAAGCTTTCTTT.

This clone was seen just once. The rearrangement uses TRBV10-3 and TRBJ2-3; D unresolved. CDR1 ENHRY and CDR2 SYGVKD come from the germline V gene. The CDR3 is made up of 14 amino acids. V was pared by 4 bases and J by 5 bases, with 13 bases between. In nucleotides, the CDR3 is TGTGCCATCAGTGGGGTCAGCCAAAGAGATACGCAGTATTTT. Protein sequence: CAISGVSQRDTQYF.

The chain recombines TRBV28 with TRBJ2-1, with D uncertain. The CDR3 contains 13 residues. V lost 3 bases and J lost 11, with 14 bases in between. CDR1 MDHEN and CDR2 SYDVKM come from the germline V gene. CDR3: CASSFVSVGKQFF. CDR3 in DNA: TGTGCCAGCAGTTTTGTGTCAGTGGGGAAGCAGTTCTTC.

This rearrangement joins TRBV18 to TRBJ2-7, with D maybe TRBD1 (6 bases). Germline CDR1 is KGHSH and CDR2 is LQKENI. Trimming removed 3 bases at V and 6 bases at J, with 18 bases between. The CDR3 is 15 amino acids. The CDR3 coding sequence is TGTGCCAGCTCACCTACGGACAGTCCACCACTCGAGCAGTACTTC. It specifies CASSPTDSPPLEQYF. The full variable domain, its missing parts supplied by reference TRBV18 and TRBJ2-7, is NAGVMQNPRHLVRRRGQEARLRCSPMKGHSHVYWYRQLPEEGLKFMVYLQKENIIDESGMPKERFSAEFPKEGPSILRIQQVVRGDSAAYFCASSPTDSPPLEQYFGPGTRLTVT.

Here the CDR3 DNA reads TGTGCCAGCAGTGTCACCGGGACAGGGGGCCGAGAGCAGTTCTTC. Translated: CASSVTGTGGREQFF. The rearrangement links TRBV6-1 to TRBJ2-1; TRBD1 matches 12 bases. The germline gives CDR1 MNHNS, CDR2 SASEGT. The junction had 8 bases not matched to a gene; V was cut back by 4 bases and J by 10 bases. The CDR3 length is 15 residues.

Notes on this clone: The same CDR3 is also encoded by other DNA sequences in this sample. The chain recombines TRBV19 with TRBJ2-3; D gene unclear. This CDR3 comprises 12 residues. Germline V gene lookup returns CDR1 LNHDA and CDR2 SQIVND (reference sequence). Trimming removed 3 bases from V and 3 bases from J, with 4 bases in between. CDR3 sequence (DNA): TGTGCCAGTAGTATTGGTACAGATACGCAGTATTTT. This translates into CASSIGTDTQYF.

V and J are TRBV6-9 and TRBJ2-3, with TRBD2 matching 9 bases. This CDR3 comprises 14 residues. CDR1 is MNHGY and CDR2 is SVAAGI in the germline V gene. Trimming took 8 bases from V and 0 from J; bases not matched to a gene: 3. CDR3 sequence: CASSSGISTDTQYF. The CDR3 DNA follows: TGTGCCAGCTCTAGCGGGATTAGCACAGATACGCAGTATTTT.

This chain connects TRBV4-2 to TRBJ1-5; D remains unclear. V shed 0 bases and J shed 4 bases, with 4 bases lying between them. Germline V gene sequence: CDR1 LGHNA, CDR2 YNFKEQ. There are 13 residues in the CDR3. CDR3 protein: CASSQDLNQPQHF. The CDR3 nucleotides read TGTGCCAGCAGCCAAGATCTAAATCAGCCCCAGCATTTT.

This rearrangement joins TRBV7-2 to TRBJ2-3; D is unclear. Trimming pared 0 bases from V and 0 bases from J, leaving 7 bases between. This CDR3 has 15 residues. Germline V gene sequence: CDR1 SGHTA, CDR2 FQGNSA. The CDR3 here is CASSLASVSTDTQYF. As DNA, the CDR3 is TGTGCCAGCAGCTTAGCCTCCGTTAGCACAGATACGCAGTATTTT.

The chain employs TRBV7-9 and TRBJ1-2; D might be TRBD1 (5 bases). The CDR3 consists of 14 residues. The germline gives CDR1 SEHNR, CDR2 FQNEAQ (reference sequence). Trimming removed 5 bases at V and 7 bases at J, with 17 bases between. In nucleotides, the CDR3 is TGTGCCAGCAGCCAAGGGGATTTAGTAGGTGGCTACACCTTC. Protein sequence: CASSQGDLVGGYTF. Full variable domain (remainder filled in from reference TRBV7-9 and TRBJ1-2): DTGVSQNPRHKITKRGQNVTFRCDPISEHNRLYWYRQTLGQGPEFLTYFQNEAQLEKSRLLSDRFSAERPKGSFSTLEIQRTEQGDSAMYLCASSQGDLVGGYTFGSGTRLTVV.

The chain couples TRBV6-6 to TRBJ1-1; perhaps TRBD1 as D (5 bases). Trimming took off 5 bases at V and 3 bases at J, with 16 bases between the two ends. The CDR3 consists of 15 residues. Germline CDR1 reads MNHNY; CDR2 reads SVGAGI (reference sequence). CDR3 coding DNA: TGTGCCAGCAGTCCACGAGACGACAGATACACTGAAGCTTTCTTT. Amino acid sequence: CASSPRDDRYTEAFF.

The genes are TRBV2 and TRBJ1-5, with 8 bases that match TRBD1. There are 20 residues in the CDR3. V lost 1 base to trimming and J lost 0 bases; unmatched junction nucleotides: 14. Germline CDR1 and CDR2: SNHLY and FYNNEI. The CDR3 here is CASSEVRDRITTNSNQPQHF. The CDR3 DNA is TGTGCCAGCAGTGAAGTCCGGGACAGGATTACCACGAATAGCAATCAGCCCCAGCATTTT.

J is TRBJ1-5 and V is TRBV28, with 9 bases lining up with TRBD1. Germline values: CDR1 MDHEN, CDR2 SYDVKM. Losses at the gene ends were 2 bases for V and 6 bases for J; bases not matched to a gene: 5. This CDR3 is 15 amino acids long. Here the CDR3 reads CASSLMGQGSQPQHF. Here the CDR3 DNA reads TGTGCCAGCAGTTTAATGGGACAGGGCAGTCAGCCCCAGCATTTT. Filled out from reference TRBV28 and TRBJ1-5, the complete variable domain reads DVKVTQSSRYLVKRTGEKVFLECVQDMDHENMFWYRQDPGLGLRLIYFSYDVKMKEKGDIPEGYSVSREKKERFSLILESASTNQTSMYLCASSLMGQGSQPQHFGDGTRLSIL.

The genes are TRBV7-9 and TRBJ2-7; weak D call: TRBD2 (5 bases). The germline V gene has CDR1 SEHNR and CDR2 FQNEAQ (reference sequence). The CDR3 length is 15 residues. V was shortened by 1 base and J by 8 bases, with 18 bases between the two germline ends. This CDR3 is CASSLEEAARSQQYF. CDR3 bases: TGTGCCAGCAGCTTAGAGGAAGCGGCCCGAAGCCAGCAGTACTTC.